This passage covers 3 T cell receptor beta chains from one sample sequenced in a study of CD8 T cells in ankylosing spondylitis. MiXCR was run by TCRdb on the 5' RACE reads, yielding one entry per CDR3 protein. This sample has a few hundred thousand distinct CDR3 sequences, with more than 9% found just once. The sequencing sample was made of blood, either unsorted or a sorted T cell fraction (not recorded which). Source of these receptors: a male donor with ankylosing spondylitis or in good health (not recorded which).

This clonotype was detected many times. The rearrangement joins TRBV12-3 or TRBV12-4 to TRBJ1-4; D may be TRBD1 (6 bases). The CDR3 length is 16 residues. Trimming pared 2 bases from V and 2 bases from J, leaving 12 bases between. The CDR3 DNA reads TGTGCCAGCAGTTTATCGGGGGCGCGGACTAATGAAAAACTGTTTTTT. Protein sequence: CASSLSGARTNEKLFF.

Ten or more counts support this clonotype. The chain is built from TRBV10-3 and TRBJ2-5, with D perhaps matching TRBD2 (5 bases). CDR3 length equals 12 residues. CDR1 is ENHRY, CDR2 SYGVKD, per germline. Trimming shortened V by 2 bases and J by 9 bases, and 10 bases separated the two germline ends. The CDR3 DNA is TGTGCCATCAGTGAGCGGGGTAGGGCCCAGTACTTC. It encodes CAISERGRAQYF.

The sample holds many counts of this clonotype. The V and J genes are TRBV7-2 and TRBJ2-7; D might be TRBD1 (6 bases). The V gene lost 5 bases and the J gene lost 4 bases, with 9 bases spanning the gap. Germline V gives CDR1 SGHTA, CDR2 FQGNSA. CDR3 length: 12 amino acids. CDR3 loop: CASSAQGYEQYF. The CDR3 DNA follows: TGTGCCAGCAGCGCCCAGGGGTACGAGCAGTACTTC.